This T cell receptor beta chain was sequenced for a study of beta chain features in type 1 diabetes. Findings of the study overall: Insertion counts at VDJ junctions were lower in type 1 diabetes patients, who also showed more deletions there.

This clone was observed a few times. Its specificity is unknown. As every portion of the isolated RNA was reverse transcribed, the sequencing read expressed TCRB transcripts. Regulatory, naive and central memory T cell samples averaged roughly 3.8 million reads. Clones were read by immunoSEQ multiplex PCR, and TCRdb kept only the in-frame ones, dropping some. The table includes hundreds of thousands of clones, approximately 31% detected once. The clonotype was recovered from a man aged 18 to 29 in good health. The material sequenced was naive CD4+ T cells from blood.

In DNA form, the CDR3 reads TGTGCCATCGGGACAGTGGGGGCCAACGTCCTGACTTTC. Residues: CAIGTVGANVLTF. The V call is TRBV10-3, the J call TRBJ2-6; 7 nucleotides line up with TRBD1. The CDR3 runs to 13 residues. V shed 8 bases and J 4 bases; nucleotides not matched to a gene: 2. Germline V CDR1 and CDR2: ENHRY, SYGVKD.